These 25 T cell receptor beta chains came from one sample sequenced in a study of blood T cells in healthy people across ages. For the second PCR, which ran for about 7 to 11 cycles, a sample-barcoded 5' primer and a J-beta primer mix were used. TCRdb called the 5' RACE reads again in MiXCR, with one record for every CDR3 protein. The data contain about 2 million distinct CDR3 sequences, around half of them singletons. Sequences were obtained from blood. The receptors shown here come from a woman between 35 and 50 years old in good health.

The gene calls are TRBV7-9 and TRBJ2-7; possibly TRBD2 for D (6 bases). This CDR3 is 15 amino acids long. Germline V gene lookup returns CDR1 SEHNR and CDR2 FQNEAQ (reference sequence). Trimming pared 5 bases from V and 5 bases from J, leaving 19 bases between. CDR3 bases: TGTGCCAGCAGCCCAGCGGGCGTGGAATTAGACGAGCAGTACTTC. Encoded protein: CASSPAGVELDEQYF. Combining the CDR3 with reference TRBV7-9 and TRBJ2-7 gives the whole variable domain DTGVSQNPRHKITKRGQNVTFRCDPISEHNRLYWYRQTLGQGPEFLTYFQNEAQLEKSRLLSDRFSAERPKGSFSTLEIQRTEQGDSAMYLCASSPAGVELDEQYFGPGTRLTVT.

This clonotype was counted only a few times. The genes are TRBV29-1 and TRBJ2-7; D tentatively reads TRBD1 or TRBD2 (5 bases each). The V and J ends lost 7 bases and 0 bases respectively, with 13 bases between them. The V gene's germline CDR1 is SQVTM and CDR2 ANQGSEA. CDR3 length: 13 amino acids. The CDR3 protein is CSALKGSSYEQYF. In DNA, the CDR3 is TGCAGCGCCCTCAAGGGGAGCTCCTACGAGCAGTACTTC.

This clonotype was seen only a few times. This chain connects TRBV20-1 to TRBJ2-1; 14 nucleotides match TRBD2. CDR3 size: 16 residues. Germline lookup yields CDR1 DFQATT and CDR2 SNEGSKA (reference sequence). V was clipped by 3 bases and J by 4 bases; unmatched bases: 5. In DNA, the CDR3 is TGCAGTGCTAGGACTAGCGGGGGGGCGAGGTACAATGAGCAGTTCTTC. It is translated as CSARTSGGARYNEQFF.

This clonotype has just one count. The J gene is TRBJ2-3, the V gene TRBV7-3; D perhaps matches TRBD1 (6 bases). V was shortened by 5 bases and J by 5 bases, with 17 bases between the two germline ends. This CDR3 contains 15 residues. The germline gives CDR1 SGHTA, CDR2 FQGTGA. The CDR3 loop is CASSLMGASIDTQYF. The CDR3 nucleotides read TGTGCCAGCAGCCTGATGGGGGCCTCAATAGATACGCAGTATTTT.

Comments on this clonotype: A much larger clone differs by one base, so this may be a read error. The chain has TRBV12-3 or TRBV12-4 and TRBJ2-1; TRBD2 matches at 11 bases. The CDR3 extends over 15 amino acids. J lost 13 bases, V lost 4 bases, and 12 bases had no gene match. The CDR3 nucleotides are TGTGCCAGCAGTTCCGTAGCGGGGGGGAGAGAGACCCAGTTCTTC. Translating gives CASSSVAGGRETQFF.

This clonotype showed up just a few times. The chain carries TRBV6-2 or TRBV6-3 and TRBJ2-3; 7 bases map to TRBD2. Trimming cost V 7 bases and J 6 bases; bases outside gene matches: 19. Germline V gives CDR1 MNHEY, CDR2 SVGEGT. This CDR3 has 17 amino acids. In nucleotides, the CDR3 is TGTGCCAGCACCCCCTTCTTCACGGGGAGGGGTTCGGATACGCAGTATTTT. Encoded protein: CASTPFFTGRGSDTQYF.

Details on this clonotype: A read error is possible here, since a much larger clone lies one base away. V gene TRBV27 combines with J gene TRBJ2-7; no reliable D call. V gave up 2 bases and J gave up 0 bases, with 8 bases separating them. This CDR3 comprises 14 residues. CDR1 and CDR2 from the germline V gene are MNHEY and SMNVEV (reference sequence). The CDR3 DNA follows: TGTGCCAGCAGTTTAATTATCAGCTCCTACGAGCAGTACTTC. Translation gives CASSLIISSYEQYF.

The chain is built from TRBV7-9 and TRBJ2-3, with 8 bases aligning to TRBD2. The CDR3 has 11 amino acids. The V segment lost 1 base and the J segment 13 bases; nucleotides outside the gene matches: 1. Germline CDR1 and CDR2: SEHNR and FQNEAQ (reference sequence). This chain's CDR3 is CASSLVAGKYF. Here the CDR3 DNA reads TGTGCCAGCAGCTTAGTAGCGGGGAAGTATTTT.

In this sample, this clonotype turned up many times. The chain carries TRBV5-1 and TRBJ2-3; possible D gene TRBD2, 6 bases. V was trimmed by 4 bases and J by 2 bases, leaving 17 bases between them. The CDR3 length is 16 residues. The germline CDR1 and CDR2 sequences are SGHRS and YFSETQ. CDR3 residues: CASSRRSGEPTDTQYF. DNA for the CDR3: TGCGCCAGCAGCCGCCGCTCGGGGGAGCCCACAGATACGCAGTATTTT. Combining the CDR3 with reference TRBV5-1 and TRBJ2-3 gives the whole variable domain KAGVTQTPRYLIKTRGQQVTLSCSPISGHRSVSWYQQTPGQGLQFLFEYFSETQRNKGNFPGRFSGRQFSNSRSEMNVSTLELGDSALYLCASSRRSGEPTDTQYFGPGTRLTVL.

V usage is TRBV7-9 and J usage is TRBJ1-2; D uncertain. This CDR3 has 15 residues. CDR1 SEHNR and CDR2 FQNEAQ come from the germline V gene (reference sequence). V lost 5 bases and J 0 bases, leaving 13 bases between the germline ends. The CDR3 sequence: CASSPSQEANYGYTF. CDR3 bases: TGTGCCAGCAGCCCTAGCCAGGAGGCTAACTATGGCTACACCTTC.

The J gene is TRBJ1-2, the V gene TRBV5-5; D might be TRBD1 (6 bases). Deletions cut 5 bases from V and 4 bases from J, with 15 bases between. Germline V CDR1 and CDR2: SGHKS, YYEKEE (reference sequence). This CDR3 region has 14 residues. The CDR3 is CASSLIGTTYGYTF. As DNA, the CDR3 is TGTGCCAGCAGTCTCATCGGGACAACCTATGGCTACACCTTC.

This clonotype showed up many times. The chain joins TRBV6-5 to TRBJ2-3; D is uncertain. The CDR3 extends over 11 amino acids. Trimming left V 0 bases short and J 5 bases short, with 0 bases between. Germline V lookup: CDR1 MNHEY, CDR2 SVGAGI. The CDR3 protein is CASSYSDTQYF. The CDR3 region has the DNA TGTGCCAGCAGTTACTCAGATACGCAGTATTTT.

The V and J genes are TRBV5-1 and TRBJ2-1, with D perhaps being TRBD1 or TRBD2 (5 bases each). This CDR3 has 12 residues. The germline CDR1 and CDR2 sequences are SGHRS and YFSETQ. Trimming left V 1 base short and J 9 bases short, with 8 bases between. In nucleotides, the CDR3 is TGCGCCAGCAGCTTGTGGGGGAGTGAGCAGTTCTTC. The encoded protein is CASSLWGSEQFF.

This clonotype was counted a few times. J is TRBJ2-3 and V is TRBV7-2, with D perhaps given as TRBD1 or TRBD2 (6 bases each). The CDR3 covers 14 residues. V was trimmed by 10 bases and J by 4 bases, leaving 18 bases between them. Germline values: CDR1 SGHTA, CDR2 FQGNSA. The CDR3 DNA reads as TGTGCCATCCCGGGTGGGGGGCATGCAGATACGCAGTATTTT. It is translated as CAIPGGGHADTQYF. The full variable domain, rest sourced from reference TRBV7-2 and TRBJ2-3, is GAGVSQSPSNKVTEKGKDVELRCDPISGHTALYWYRQSLGQGLEFLIYFQGNSAPDKSGLPSDRFSAERTGGSVSTLTIQRTQQEDSAVYLCAIPGGGHADTQYFGPGTRLTVL.

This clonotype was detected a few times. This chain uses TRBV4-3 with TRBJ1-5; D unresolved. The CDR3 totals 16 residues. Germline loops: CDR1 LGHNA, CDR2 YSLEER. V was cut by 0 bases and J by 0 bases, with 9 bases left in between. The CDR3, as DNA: TGCGCCAGCAGCCAAGAATTGCAGTATAGCAATCAGCCCCAGCATTTT. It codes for CASSQELQYSNQPQHF.

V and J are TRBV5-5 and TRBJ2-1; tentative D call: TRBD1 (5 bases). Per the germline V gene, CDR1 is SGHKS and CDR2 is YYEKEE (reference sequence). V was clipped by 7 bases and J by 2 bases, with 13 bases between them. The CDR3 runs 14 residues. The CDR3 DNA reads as TGTGCCAGCTGGCCACAGGCTACCTACAATGAGCAGTTCTTC. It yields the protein CASWPQATYNEQFF.

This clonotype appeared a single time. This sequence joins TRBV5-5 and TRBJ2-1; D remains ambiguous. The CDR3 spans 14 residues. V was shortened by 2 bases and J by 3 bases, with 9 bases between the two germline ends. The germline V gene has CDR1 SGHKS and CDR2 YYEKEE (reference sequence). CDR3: CASSFGEVYNEQFF. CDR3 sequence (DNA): TGTGCCAGCAGCTTTGGTGAGGTCTACAATGAGCAGTTCTTC.

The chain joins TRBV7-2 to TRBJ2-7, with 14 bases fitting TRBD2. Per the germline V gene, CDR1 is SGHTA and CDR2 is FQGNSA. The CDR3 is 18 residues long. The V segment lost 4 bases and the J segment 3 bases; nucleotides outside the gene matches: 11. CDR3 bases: TGTGCCAGCAGCTCGACGGGACTAGCGGGGGAGCTCCTCTACGAGCAGTACTTC. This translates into CASSSTGLAGELLYEQYF.

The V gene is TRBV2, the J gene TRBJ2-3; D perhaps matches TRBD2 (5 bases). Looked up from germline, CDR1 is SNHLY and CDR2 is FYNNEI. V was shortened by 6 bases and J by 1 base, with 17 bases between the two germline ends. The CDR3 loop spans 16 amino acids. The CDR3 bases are TGTGCCAGCAGCCGAGGGCGAGCCCCCGGCACAGATACGCAGTATTTT. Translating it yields CASSRGRAPGTDTQYF.

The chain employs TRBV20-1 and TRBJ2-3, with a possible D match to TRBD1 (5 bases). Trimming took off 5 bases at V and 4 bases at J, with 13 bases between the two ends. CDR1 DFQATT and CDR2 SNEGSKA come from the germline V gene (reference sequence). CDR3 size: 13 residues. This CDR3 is CSADQGFPDTQYF. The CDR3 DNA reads TGCAGTGCTGACCAGGGATTCCCAGATACGCAGTATTTT.

The CDR3 DNA sequence: TGCGCCAGCCGGCTTGGGACAGCTAGTAGCACAGATACGCAGTATTTT. This sequence encodes CASRLGTASSTDTQYF. The chain uses TRBV4-3 and TRBJ2-3, with 7 bases that match TRBD1. CDR1 LGHNA and CDR2 YSLEER come from the germline V gene. This CDR3 is built from 16 residues. The V segment lost 8 bases and the J segment 0 bases; nucleotides outside the gene matches: 11.

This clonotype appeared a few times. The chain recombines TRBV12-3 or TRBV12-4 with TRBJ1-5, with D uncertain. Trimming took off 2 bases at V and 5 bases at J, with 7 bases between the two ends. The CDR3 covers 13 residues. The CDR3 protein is CASSLTEDQPQHF. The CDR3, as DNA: TGTGCCAGCAGTTTAACGGAGGATCAGCCCCAGCATTTT.

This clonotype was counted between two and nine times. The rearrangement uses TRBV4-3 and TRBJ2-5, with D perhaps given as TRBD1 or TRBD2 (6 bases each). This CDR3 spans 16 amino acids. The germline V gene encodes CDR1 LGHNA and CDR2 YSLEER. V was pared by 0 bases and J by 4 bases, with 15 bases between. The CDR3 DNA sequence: TGCGCCAGCAGCCAAGACGTACGGGGGCTGAGAGAGACCCAGTACTTC. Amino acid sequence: CASSQDVRGLRETQYF.

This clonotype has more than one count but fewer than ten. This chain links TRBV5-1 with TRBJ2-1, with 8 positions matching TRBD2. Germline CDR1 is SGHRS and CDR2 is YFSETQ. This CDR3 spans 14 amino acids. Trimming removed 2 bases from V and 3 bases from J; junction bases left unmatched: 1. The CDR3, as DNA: TGCGCCAGCAGCTTCGGGGGGGACTACAATGAGCAGTTCTTC. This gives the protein CASSFGGDYNEQFF.

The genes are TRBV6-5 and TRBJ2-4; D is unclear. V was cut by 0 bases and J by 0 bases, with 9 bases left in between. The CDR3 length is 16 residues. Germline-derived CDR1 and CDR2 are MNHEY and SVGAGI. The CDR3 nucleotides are TGTGCCAGCAGTTACTCGTCAGGCGTAGCCAAAAACATTCAGTACTTC. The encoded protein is CASSYSSGVAKNIQYF.